What follows are 5 T cell receptor beta chains derived from one specimen sequenced in a study of shared clonotypes between healthy human individuals. The assay was immunoSEQ multiplex PCR, and TCRdb's table has in-frame clones only and misses some. The sample contains roughly 400,000 clones, just over 95% of which appear only once. Sample: memory CD8+ T cells sorted from blood. Sample subset: CD45RO+ cells pooled with CCR7-negative TemRA cells. These receptors were collected from a man aged 25 to 40 in good health.

The chain is built from TRBV6-1 and TRBJ1-1; no clear D gene. CDR1 and CDR2 from the germline V gene are MNHNS and SASEGT. The CDR3 runs to 12 residues. Trimming shortened V by 4 bases and J by 5 bases, and 8 bases separated the two germline ends. CDR3 coding DNA: TGTGCCAGCAGTGTCATCTGGACTGAAGCTTTCTTT. Its protein is CASSVIWTEAFF.

The chain links TRBV10-3 to TRBJ2-2; 10 bases are shared with TRBD1. The CDR3 extends over 15 amino acids. Germline-derived CDR1 and CDR2 are ENHRY and SYGVKD. The V and J ends lost 8 bases and 4 bases, in that order; junction bases with no gene match: 7. The CDR3 nucleotides read TGTGCCATCTCGGCCGACAGGGGGCCCACCGGGGAGCTGTTTTTT. Its translation: CAISADRGPTGELFF.

The chain carries TRBV30 and TRBJ1-3; no definite D call. There are 11 residues in the CDR3. V lost 5 bases and J lost 6, with 8 bases in between. The germline V gene encodes CDR1 GTSNPN and CDR2 SVGIG (reference sequence). Written as DNA, the CDR3 is TGTGCCTGGGCGCAGCCAAACACCATATATTTT. Translation: CAWAQPNTIYF. The whole variable domain, filled in from reference TRBV30 and TRBJ1-3, reads SQTIHQWPATLVQPVGSPLSLECTVEGTSNPNLYWYRQAAGRGLQLLFYSVGIGQISSEVPQNLSASRPQDRQFILSSKKLLLSDSGFYLCAWAQPNTIYFGEGSWLTVV.

V usage is TRBV28 and J usage is TRBJ2-3; TRBD2 aligns across 7 bases. V lost 6 bases and J lost 2; bases outside the gene matches: 8. The length of the CDR3 is 15 residues. Germline lookup yields CDR1 MDHEN and CDR2 SYDVKM. The CDR3 bases are TGTGCCAGCAGCTCCAGCGGGACCTACACAGATACGCAGTATTTT. Translation: CASSSSGTYTDTQYF.

This clone was found once. The chain has TRBV19 and TRBJ2-4; perhaps D is TRBD1 or TRBD2 (5 bases each). Trimming shortened V by 3 bases and J by 0 bases, and 12 bases separated the two germline ends. The CDR3 consists of 16 residues. CDR1 is LNHDA and CDR2 is SQIVND in the germline V gene (reference sequence). The CDR3 DNA reads as TGTGCCAGTAGTATCGTGTCGGGGCTAGCCAAAAACATTCAGTACTTC. Its translation: CASSIVSGLAKNIQYF.